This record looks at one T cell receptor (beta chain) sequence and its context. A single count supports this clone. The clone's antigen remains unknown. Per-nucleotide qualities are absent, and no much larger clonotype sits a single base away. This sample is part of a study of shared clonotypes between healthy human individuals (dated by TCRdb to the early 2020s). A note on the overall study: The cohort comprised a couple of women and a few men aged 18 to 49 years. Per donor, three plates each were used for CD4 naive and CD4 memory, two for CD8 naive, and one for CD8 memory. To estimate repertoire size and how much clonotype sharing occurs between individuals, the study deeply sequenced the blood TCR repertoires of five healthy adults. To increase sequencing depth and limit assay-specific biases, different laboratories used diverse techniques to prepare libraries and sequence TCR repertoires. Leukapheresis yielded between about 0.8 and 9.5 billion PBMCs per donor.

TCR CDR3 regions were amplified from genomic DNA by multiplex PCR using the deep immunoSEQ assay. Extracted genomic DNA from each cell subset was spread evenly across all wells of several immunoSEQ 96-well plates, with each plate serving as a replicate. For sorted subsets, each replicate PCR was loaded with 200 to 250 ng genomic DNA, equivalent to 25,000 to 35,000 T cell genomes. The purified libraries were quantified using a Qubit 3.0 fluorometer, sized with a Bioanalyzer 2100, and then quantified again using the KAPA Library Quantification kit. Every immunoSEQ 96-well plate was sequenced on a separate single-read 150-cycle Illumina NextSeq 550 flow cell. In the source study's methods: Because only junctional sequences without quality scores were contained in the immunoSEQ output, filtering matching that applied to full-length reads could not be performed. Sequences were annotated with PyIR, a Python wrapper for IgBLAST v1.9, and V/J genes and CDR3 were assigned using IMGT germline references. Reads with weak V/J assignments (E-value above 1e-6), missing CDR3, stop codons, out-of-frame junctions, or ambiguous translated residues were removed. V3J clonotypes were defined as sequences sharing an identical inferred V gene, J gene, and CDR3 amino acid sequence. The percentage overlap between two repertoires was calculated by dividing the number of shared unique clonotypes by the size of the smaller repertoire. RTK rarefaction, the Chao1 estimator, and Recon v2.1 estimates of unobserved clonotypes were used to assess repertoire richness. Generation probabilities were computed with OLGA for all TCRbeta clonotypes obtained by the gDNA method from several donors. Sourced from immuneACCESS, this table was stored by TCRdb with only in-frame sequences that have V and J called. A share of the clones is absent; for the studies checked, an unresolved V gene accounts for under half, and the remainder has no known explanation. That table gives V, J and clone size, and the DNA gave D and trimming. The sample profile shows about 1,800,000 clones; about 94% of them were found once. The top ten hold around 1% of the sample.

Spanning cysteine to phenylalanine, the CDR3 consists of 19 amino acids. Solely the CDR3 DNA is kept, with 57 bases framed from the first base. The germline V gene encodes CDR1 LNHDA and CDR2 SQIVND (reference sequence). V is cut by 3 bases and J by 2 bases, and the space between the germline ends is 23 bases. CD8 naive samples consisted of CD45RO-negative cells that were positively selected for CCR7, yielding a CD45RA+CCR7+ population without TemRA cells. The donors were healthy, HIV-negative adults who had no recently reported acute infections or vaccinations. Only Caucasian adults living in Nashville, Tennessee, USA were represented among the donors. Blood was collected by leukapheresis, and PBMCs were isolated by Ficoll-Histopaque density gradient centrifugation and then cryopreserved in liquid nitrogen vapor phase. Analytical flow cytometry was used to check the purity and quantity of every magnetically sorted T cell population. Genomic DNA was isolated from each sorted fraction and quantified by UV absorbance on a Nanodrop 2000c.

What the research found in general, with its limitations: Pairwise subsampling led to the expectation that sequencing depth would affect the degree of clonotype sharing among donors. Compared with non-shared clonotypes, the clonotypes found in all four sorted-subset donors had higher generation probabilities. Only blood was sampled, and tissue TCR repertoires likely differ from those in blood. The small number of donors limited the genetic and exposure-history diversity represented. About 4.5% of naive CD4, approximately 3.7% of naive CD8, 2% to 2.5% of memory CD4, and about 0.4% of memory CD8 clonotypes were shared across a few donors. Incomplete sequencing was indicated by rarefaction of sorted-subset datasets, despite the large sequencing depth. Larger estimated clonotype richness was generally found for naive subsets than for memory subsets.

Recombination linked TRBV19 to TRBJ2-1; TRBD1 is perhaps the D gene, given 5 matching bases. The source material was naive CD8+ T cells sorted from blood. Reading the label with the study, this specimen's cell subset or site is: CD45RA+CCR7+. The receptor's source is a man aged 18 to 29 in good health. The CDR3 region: CASSISDTRRVIPYNEQFF. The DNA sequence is TGTGCCAGTAGTATTTCGGACACCCGTCGGGTGATTCCCTACAATGAGCAGTTCTTC.